The rows below give T cell receptor beta chains drawn from one sample of a study of T cell responses to AZD1222 COVID-19 vaccine. Clones were read by immunoSEQ multiplex PCR, and TCRdb kept only the in-frame ones, dropping some. The data contain 130,000 or so clones, roughly nine tenths of them singletons. Sequencing was performed on peripheral blood, taken on day 0 of AZD1222 vaccination. The receptors come from an adult in good health. CDR3s include the opening cysteine and the closing phenylalanine or tryptophan. A D gene is named only where the DNA matches it firmly. Some rows have no size entry. The others give once, few or many, or a class for an expanded clone.

clone_size	j_call	v_call	d_call	cdr3_aa	cdr3_nt
.	TRBJ2-1	TRBV28	.	CASGLPGNEQFF	TGTGCCAGCGGACTGCCGGGCAATGAGCAGTTCTTC
once	TRBJ1-3	TRBV12-3/TRBV12-4	.	CASRGVNTIYF	TGTGCCAGCCGGGGGGTAAACACCATATATTTT
.	TRBJ1-4	TRBV29-1	.	CSALTNRGSTNEKLFF	TGCAGCGCCCTTACTAACCGGGGCTCAACTAATGAAAAACTGTTTTTT
.	TRBJ2-3	TRBV3-1/TRBV3-2	.	CASSQGPNTDTQYF	TGTGCCAGCAGCCAAGGACCGAACACAGATACGCAGTATTTT
.	TRBJ2-2	TRBV7-9	.	CASSLGGRRLFF	TGTGCCAGCAGCTTAGGTGGGCGGAGGCTGTTTTTT
.	TRBJ1-5	TRBV25-1	.	CASSDGGQNQPQHF	TGTGCCAGCAGTGATGGAGGGCAAAATCAGCCCCAGCATTTT
.	TRBJ2-5	TRBV5-1	TRBD1	CASSLEGQGWETQYF	TGCGCCAGCAGCTTGGAGGGACAGGGATGGGAGACCCAGTACTTC
.	TRBJ1-5	TRBV9	TRBD1	CASSVGDRFQPQHF	TGTGCCAGCAGCGTCGGGGACAGGTTTCAGCCCCAGCATTTT
.	TRBJ2-1	TRBV2	.	CASKLVNEQFF	TGTGCCAGCAAACTGGTCAATGAGCAGTTCTTC
.	TRBJ2-7	TRBV2	.	CASSGAQVPYEQYF	TGTGCCAGCAGTGGGGCCCAGGTGCCCTACGAGCAGTACTTC
.	TRBJ2-3	TRBV3-1/TRBV3-2	.	CASSQVFPAGGSTDTQYF	TGTGCCAGCAGCCAAGTCTTCCCAGCGGGTGGTTCTACAGATACGCAGTATTTT
.	TRBJ1-5	TRBV28	.	CASSLLQGHQPQHF	TGTGCCAGCAGTTTACTTCAAGGGCATCAGCCCCAGCATTTT
.	TRBJ2-1	TRBV18	.	CASSPPGISYNEQFF	TGTGCCAGCTCACCACCGGGGATAAGCTACAATGAGCAGTTCTTC
.	TRBJ2-5	TRBV12-3/TRBV12-4	.	CASSLEETQYF	TGTGCCAGCAGTTTAGAAGAGACCCAGTACTTC
.	TRBJ1-5	TRBV13	TRBD1	CASSSGQTNQPQHF	TGTGCCAGCAGCTCGGGACAGACTAATCAGCCCCAGCATTTT
once	TRBJ1-2	TRBV6-2/TRBV6-3	.	CASSYSPGPWNGYTF	TGTGCCAGCAGTTACAGCCCGGGGCCATGGAATGGCTACACCTTC
.	TRBJ2-1	TRBV20-1	.	CSASLARHNNEQPIPRNNEQFF	TGCAGTGCTAGTCTGGCGAGACACAACAATGAGCAACCAATCCCCCGCAACAATGAGCAGTTCTTC
.	TRBJ1-3	TRBV5-6	.	CASSLTLRTTGNTIYF	TGTGCCAGCAGCTTGACTCTGAGGACCACAGGAAACACCATATATTTT
once	TRBJ2-1	TRBV7-9	.	CASGLTALALDEQFF	TGTGCCAGCGGGCTCACAGCCCTGGCTCTGGATGAGCAGTTCTTC
.	TRBJ1-5	TRBV2	.	CASSEEGQNQPQHF	TGTGCCAGCAGTGAAGAGGGGCAGAATCAGCCCCAGCATTTT
.	TRBJ2-6	TRBV5-1	.	CASSTTGEASGANVLTF	TGCGCCAGCAGCACCACGGGGGAAGCCTCTGGGGCCAACGTCCTGACTTTC
.	TRBJ1-1	TRBV27	.	CASSYLRAMNTEAFF	TGTGCCAGCAGTTACCTCAGGGCCATGAACACTGAAGCTTTCTTT